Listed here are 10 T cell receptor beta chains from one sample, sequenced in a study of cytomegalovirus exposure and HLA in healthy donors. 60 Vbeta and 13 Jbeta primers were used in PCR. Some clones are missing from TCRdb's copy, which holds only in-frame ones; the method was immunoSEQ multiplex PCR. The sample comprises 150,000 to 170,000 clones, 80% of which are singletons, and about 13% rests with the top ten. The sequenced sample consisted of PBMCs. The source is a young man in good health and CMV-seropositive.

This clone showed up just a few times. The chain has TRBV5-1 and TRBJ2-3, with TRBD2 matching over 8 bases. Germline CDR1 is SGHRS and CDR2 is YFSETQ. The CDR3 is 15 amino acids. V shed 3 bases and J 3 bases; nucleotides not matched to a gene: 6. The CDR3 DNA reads TGCGCCAGCAGCTGGGGGACTAGTCTTACAGATACGCAGTATTTT. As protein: CASSWGTSLTDTQYF.

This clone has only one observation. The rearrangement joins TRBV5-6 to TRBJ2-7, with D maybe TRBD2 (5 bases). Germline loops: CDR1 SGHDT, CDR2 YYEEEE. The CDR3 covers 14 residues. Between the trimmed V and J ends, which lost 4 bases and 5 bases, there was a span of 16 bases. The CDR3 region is CASSPGLNNDEQYF. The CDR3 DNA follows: TGTGCCAGCAGCCCCGGACTGAACAACGACGAGCAGTACTTC.

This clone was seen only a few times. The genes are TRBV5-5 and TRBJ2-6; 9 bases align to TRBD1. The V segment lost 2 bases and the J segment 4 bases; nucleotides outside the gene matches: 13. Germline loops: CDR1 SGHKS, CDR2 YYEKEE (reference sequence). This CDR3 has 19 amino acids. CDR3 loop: CASSLRPGQGLSGANVLTF. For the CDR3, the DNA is TGTGCCAGCAGCTTACGACCGGGACAGGGTTTATCCGGGGCCAACGTCCTGACTTTC.

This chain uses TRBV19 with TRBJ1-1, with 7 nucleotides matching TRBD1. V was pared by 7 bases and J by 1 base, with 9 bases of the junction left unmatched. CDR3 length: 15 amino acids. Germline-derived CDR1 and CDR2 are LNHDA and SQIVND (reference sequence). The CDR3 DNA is TGTGCCAGTACTACCTCTAACAGGGGGAACACTGAAGCTTTCTTT. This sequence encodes CASTTSNRGNTEAFF.

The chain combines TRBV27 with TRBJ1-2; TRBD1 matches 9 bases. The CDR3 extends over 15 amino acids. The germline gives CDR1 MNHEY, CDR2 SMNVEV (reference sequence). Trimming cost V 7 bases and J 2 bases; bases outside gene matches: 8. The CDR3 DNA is TGTGCCAGCAATCCACAGGGGGCAGGCAACTATGGCTACACCTTC. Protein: CASNPQGAGNYGYTF.

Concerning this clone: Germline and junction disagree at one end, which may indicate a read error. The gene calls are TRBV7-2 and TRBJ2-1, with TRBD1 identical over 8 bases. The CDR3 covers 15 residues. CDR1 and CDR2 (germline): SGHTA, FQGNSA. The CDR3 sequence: CANSLDRGRSDEQFF. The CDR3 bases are TGTGCCAACAGCCTAGACAGGGGAAGGTCGGATGAGCAGTTCTTC.

CDR3 nucleotides: TGTGCCAGCAGTGAAGGGGGCAGTGGGGGCTATGGCTACACCTTC. Its protein is CASSEGGSGGYGYTF. This chain joins TRBV25-1 and TRBJ1-2, with D possibly TRBD1 on 6 matching bases. V lost 2 bases and J 4 bases, leaving 14 bases between the germline ends. Germline CDR1 reads MGHDK; CDR2 reads SYGVNS. This CDR3 comprises 15 residues.

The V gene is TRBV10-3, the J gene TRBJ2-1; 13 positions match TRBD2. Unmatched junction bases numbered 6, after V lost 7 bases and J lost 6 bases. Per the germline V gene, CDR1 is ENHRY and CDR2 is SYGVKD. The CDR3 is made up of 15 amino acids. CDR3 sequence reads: CAINKLAGGPNEQFF. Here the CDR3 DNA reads TGTGCCATCAACAAACTAGCGGGAGGGCCCAATGAGCAGTTCTTC.

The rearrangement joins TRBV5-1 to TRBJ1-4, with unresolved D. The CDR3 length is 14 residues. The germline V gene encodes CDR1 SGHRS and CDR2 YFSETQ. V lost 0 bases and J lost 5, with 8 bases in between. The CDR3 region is CASSLDGGNEKLFF. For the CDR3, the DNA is TGCGCCAGCAGCTTGGATGGCGGGAATGAAAAACTGTTTTTT.

Written as DNA, the CDR3 is TGTGCCAGCACCAAATGGGGACAGGGGGACGAGCAGTACTTC. Amino acids: CASTKWGQGDEQYF. The V call is TRBV2, the J call TRBJ2-7; TRBD1 aligns across 11 bases. V lost 7 bases to trimming and J lost 5 bases; unmatched junction nucleotides: 7. Germline V lookup: CDR1 SNHLY, CDR2 FYNNEI. This CDR3 spans 14 amino acids.